The 29 T cell receptor beta chains below come from one sample, sequenced in a study of blood T cell repertoires in COVID-19. Some clones are missing from TCRdb's copy, which holds only in-frame ones; the method was immunoSEQ multiplex PCR. Altogether 95,000 to 100,000 clones are present, over 75% being singletons, with the ten largest covering around 10%. Sequencing input: peripheral blood. The receptor set was obtained from a woman aged 25 to 39 with acute or convalescent COVID-19.

Turning to this clone: The sample carries other DNA sequences with the same CDR3. The chain joins TRBV2 to TRBJ1-2; D gene unclear. CDR3 length: 12 residues. Germline CDR1 is SNHLY and CDR2 is FYNNEI. V lost 2 bases to trimming and J lost 5 bases, with 6 bases between them. CDR3 coding DNA: TGTGCCAGCAGTGAATCCGGTTATGGCTACACCTTC. Its translation is CASSESGYGYTF.

The V gene is TRBV27, the J gene TRBJ1-4; D may be TRBD1 (5 bases). Germline assignment: CDR1 MNHEY and CDR2 SMNVEV (reference sequence). Between the trimmed V and J ends, which lost 5 bases and 6 bases, there was a span of 13 bases. CDR3 length equals 14 residues. CDR3 in DNA: TGTGCCAGCAGTCCCGGACATACATATGAAAAACTGTTTTTT. This encodes CASSPGHTYEKLFF.

The CDR3 sequence is CASGLSEAETQHF. DNA for the CDR3: TGTGCTAGTGGTTTGAGTGAGGCGGAGACCCAGCATTTT. This chain uses TRBV12-5 with TRBJ1-5; D gene uncertain. CDR3 length: 13 amino acids. The germline CDR1 and CDR2 sequences are LGHNT and FRNRAP. V dropped 2 bases and J dropped 11 bases, with 13 bases sitting between them.

V and J are TRBV5-1 and TRBJ2-3; 12 nucleotides align to TRBD2. J was trimmed by 1 base and V by 2 bases; bases with no gene match: 2. Germline V gene data show CDR1 as SGHRS and CDR2 as YFSETQ. The CDR3 length is 16 residues. The CDR3 spells CASSFASGGGTDTQYF. The CDR3 coding sequence is TGCGCCAGCAGCTTCGCTAGCGGGGGGGGCACAGATACGCAGTATTTT.

This sequence joins TRBV12-3 or TRBV12-4 and TRBJ1-5; 9 nucleotides match TRBD1. The CDR3 runs 13 residues. With 8 bases clipped from V and 4 bases from J, the junction kept 3 bases outside the gene matches. Here the CDR3 DNA reads TGTGCCAGCGGGACAGGGATTAATCAGCCCCAGCATTTT. Translated, it gives CASGTGINQPQHF.

CDR3 in amino acids: CARTGLPQHF. DNA of the CDR3: TGTGCCAGGACAGGGCTGCCCCAGCATTTT. This chain joins TRBV6-5 and TRBJ1-5; 7 bases align to TRBD1. V lost 9 bases to trimming and J lost 9 bases; unmatched junction nucleotides: 2. CDR1 is MNHEY, CDR2 SVGAGI, per germline. The CDR3 is 10 amino acids.

This clone has more than one count but fewer than ten. V and J are TRBV30 and TRBJ1-1, with D maybe TRBD1 (5 bases). The CDR3 spans 12 residues. The V and J ends lost 3 bases and 8 bases respectively, with 13 bases between them. Germline assignment: CDR1 GTSNPN and CDR2 SVGIG (reference sequence). For the CDR3, the DNA is TGTGCCTGGAGCCTCAAACGACAGGAAGCTTTCTTT. This gives the protein CAWSLKRQEAFF.

This clone was observed once. The V gene is TRBV18, the J gene TRBJ1-2; D might be TRBD1 (5 bases). Trimming pared 8 bases from V and 2 bases from J, leaving 15 bases between. The CDR3 is made up of 14 amino acids. In germline, CDR1 is KGHSH, CDR2 LQKENI. The DNA of the CDR3 is TGTGCCAGCGACCGGGAGGGACTCAACTATGGCTACACCTTC. Encoded protein: CASDREGLNYGYTF.

The chain has TRBV2 and TRBJ2-4, with 7 nucleotides matching TRBD1. CDR3 length: 12 amino acids. The V gene end was trimmed by 6 bases and the J gene end by 14 bases; junction bases not matched to a gene: 10. The germline V gene encodes CDR1 SNHLY and CDR2 FYNNEI. The CDR3 DNA reads TGTGCCAGCAGCCCTAGTAGGACAGGAGAGTACTTC. It yields the protein CASSPSRTGEYF. Supplemented by reference TRBV2 and TRBJ2-4, the full variable domain reads EPEVTQTPSHQVTQMGQEVILRCVPISNHLYFYWYRQILGQKVEFLVSFYNNEISEKSEIFDDQFSVERPDGSNFTLKIRSTKLEDSAMYFCASSPSRTGEYFGAGTRLSVL.

V usage is TRBV3-1 (or the pseudogene TRBV3-2) and J usage is TRBJ1-6; the D gene is possibly TRBD1 (6 bases). CDR3 length equals 16 residues. Per germline, CDR1 LGHDT and CDR2 YNNKEL (reference sequence). V lost 4 bases and J 14 bases, leaving 24 bases between the germline ends. The CDR3 spells CASSLDGGGPRSTLHF. CDR3 coding DNA: TGTGCCAGCAGCCTCGATGGGGGGGGGCCCCGAAGTACCCTCCACTTT.

The rearrangement uses TRBV15 and TRBJ2-5, with D possibly being TRBD1 (5 bases). The germline V gene has CDR1 LNHNV and CDR2 YYDKDF (reference sequence). V lost 0 bases and J 1 base, leaving 9 bases between the germline ends. The CDR3 has 15 amino acids. CDR3 loop: CATSREQATQETQYF. The CDR3 bases are TGTGCCACCAGCAGAGAACAGGCCACCCAAGAGACCCAGTACTTC.

The CDR3 nucleotides read TGCGCCAGCAGCCCACGGACAGGGGGTGATACTAATGAAAAACTGTTTTTT. As protein: CASSPRTGGDTNEKLFF. J is TRBJ1-4 and V is TRBV23-1; 10 nucleotides line up with TRBD1. TRBV23-1 is assigned to the ORF class and has an uncertain function. This CDR3 is built from 17 residues. The junction had 9 bases not matched to a gene; V was cut back by 6 bases and J by 2 bases.

In this sample, this clone turned up once. The V and J genes are TRBV29-1 and TRBJ1-5; TRBD1 aligns across 7 bases. V was clipped by 7 bases and J by 4 bases; unmatched bases: 7. Looked up from germline, CDR1 is SQVTM and CDR2 is ANQGSEA. The length of the CDR3 is 13 residues. The CDR3 sequence is CSAGTDPNQPQHF. Here the CDR3 DNA reads TGCAGCGCAGGGACAGACCCTAATCAGCCCCAGCATTTT.

The chain carries TRBV9 and TRBJ1-1; 11 positions match TRBD1. CDR1 and CDR2 (germline): SGDLS, YYNGEE. V lost 1 base to trimming and J lost 10 bases; unmatched junction nucleotides: 9. This CDR3 spans 15 amino acids. CDR3 sequence: CASSVSPGQGAIAFF. Written as DNA, the CDR3 is TGTGCCAGCAGCGTATCCCCTGGACAGGGGGCGATAGCTTTCTTT.

This clone was seen just once. The chain employs TRBV7-6 and TRBJ1-1; D may be TRBD1 (5 bases). The germline CDR1 and CDR2 sequences are SGHVS and FNYEAQ. V lost 0 bases to trimming and J lost 2 bases, with 16 bases between them. The CDR3 consists of 17 residues. Here the CDR3 DNA reads TGTGCCAGCAGCTTAGCGGGAAAGGGACTTGTAAACACTGAAGCTTTCTTT. Its protein is CASSLAGKGLVNTEAFF.

The chain uses TRBV4-1 and TRBJ1-6, with 9 positions matching TRBD1. This CDR3 is 16 amino acids long. The trim removed 4 bases at V and 6 bases at J, leaving 7 bases unmatched. Germline CDR1 is MGHRA and CDR2 is YSYEKL. The CDR3 nucleotides are TGCGCCAGCAGCCCTACAGGGGGCAGGACTAATTCACCCCTCCACTTT. As protein: CASSPTGGRTNSPLHF.

The chain joins TRBV7-2 to TRBJ1-5; possible D gene TRBD1, 6 bases. Germline V gene sequence: CDR1 SGHTA, CDR2 FQGNSA. The germline V and J ends were trimmed by 4 bases and 5 bases, with 9 bases remaining between them. The CDR3 extends over 13 amino acids. The CDR3 reads CASSSQGYQPQHF. The CDR3 coding sequence is TGTGCCAGCAGCTCACAGGGCTATCAGCCCCAGCATTTT.

This rearrangement joins TRBV6-5 to TRBJ2-2; TRBD2 matches at 8 bases. CDR3 size: 14 residues. After removal of 7 bases from V and 6 bases from J, the junction contained 7 bases not matched to a gene. Germline V lookup: CDR1 MNHEY, CDR2 SVGAGI. CDR3 in DNA: TGTGCCAGCACCAAAGCGACTAGCGCCGGGGAGCTGTTTTTT. Its translation is CASTKATSAGELFF.

A few counts support this clone. CDR3 bases: TGTGCCACCAGTGGAGGGCGGCATCAGCCCCAGCATTTT. The encoded protein is CATSGGRHQPQHF. The chain couples TRBV24-1 to TRBJ1-5; D call uncertain. CDR1 and CDR2 (germline): KGHDR, SFDVKD. The V and J ends lost 5 bases and 5 bases respectively, with 9 bases between them. The CDR3 runs to 13 residues.

V gene TRBV18 combines with J gene TRBJ2-7; TRBD1 is a possible D gene (5 bases). The CDR3 is 14 amino acids. V was shortened by 3 bases and J by 6 bases, with 15 bases between the two germline ends. CDR1 KGHSH and CDR2 LQKENI come from the germline V gene. The chain's CDR3 is CASSPDTVRGEQYF. CDR3 sequence (DNA): TGTGCCAGCTCACCCGACACGGTAAGGGGCGAGCAGTACTTC.

V gene TRBV28 combines with J gene TRBJ2-1; tentatively, D is TRBD2 (6 bases). Trimming pared 6 bases from V and 1 base from J, leaving 16 bases between. The length of the CDR3 is 16 residues. CDR1 is MDHEN and CDR2 is SYDVKM in the germline V gene. The CDR3 DNA is TGTGCCAGCAGCAGCCCGGGACTCGGGTCCTACAATGAGCAGTTCTTC. The encoded protein is CASSSPGLGSYNEQFF.

V usage is TRBV15 and J usage is TRBJ2-7; perhaps TRBD2 as D (6 bases). Per germline, CDR1 LNHNV and CDR2 YYDKDF (reference sequence). The CDR3 extends over 17 amino acids. V lost 0 bases, J lost 0 bases, and 15 bases lay in between. The CDR3 reads CATSRDGGSISSYEQYF. In DNA form, the CDR3 reads TGTGCCACCAGCAGAGATGGGGGGTCTATTAGCTCCTACGAGCAGTACTTC.

The chain employs TRBV5-1 and TRBJ2-7, with 8 bases matching TRBD1. V was pared by 4 bases and J by 2 bases, with 8 bases of the junction left unmatched. The CDR3 spans 15 residues. CDR1 and CDR2 from the germline V gene are SGHRS and YFSETQ. The CDR3 is CASSPGQGAAYEQYF. The CDR3 DNA reads as TGCGCCAGCAGCCCTGGGCAGGGGGCCGCCTACGAGCAGTACTTC.

V and J are TRBV4-1 and TRBJ2-7; D unclear. CDR3 length: 12 residues. The germline V gene encodes CDR1 MGHRA and CDR2 YSYEKL. V dropped 0 bases and J dropped 4 bases, with 4 bases sitting between them. The CDR3 nucleotides read TGCGCCAGCAGCCAAGATTCATACGAGCAGTACTTC. Translation: CASSQDSYEQYF.

This clone came up once. V gene TRBV6-1 combines with J gene TRBJ1-5; D is unresolved. V was shortened by 0 bases and J by 5 bases, with 8 bases between the two germline ends. Germline V CDR1 and CDR2: MNHNS, SASEGT. This CDR3 has 14 residues. As DNA, the CDR3 is TGTGCCAGCAGTGAAGCCCCAGTGGATCAGCCCCAGCATTTT. Encoded protein: CASSEAPVDQPQHF.

This rearrangement joins TRBV30 to TRBJ2-2; TRBD1 matches 10 bases. Losses at the gene ends were 4 bases for V and 4 bases for J; bases not matched to a gene: 9. CDR1 and CDR2 from the germline V gene are GTSNPN and SVGIG (reference sequence). The length of the CDR3 is 16 residues. Here the CDR3 DNA reads TGTGCCTGGACAAAATGGGGACAGGGGCCCACCGGGGAGCTGTTTTTT. This encodes CAWTKWGQGPTGELFF.

This clone was found a few times. The chain employs TRBV9 and TRBJ1-5, with D perhaps TRBD1 (6 bases). Germline loops: CDR1 SGDLS, CDR2 YYNGEE. V gave up 0 bases and J gave up 6 bases, with 13 bases separating them. The CDR3 runs 15 residues. CDR3 sequence: CASSVGGLNSQPQHF. The CDR3 DNA sequence: TGTGCCAGCAGCGTAGGGGGGCTCAATAGTCAGCCCCAGCATTTT.

V and J are TRBV28 and TRBJ1-2, with TRBD1 matching over 10 bases. CDR1 is MDHEN and CDR2 is SYDVKM in the germline V gene. Losses at the gene ends were 4 bases for V and 3 bases for J; bases not matched to a gene: 5. This CDR3 has 15 amino acids. The CDR3 coding sequence is TGTGCCAGCAGTTCCCCCGGGACAGGGGACTATGGCTACACCTTC. Encoded protein: CASSSPGTGDYGYTF.

This sequence joins TRBV5-1 and TRBJ1-6; D not certain. Germline assignment: CDR1 SGHRS and CDR2 YFSETQ. CDR3 length: 15 amino acids. The V end was cut by 2 bases, the J end by 8 bases, with 14 bases between. The CDR3 reads CASSFRHGPDSPLHF. CDR3 DNA: TGCGCCAGCAGCTTCCGACATGGCCCTGATTCACCCCTCCACTTT.